This entry concerns a single T cell receptor (beta chain). The antigen it binds to is not known. No qualities accompany the bases; no much larger clone lies one base away. This sample was taken from a study of T cell repertoires in cytomegalovirus infection (dated by TCRdb to the late 2010s). Some background on the complete study: Recently identified HLA-C-restricted CMV epitopes, whose presentation resists viral immunomodulation, were targeted by peptide stimulations together with well-studied HLA-B-restricted epitopes. Donor HLA type was relevant to the analysis, as public TCR beta signatures indicated carriage of CMV infection together with the matching HLA type. Study-wide conclusions, independent of this receptor: In the ex vivo response, HLA-C-restricted CMV-specific TCR beta clonotypes were dominant, and in two of eight donors the single most frequent clonotype came from this HLA-C-restricted group. In both this cohort and an independent cohort of several hundred donors, the cumulative frequency of public TCR beta family members distinguished carriers of CMV infection plus the relevant HLA type.

CDR1 and CDR2 (SGHVS, FQNEAQ) derive from the germline V gene. After removal of 1 base from V and 8 bases from J, the junction retains 11 bases not matched to a gene. The CDR3 holds 16 amino acids from the cysteine to the phenylalanine. This entry keeps only the CDR3 DNA: 48 bases, framed from base 1. The sample's treatment or condition, from its label and the paper: in vitro stimulation with specific CMV peptide epitopes to enrich CMV-specific T cells. Reads for this sample came from an Illumina HiSeq 1500. TCRdb took the public reads, trimmed them with fastp at Q25, ran MiXCR for clone calling and kept in-frame beta chains. Each CDR3 protein gets just one entry, which takes the most common genes and DNA from the rows behind it. This sample lists some 920,000 distinct CDR3 sequences; roughly 30% were detected once. The ten largest account for 11% to 15% of the sample.

Sequenced here: cultured CD8+ T cells from PBMCs, sampled from culture after CMV antigen stimulation. Recombination linked TRBV7-8 to TRBJ1-1, and TRBD1 aligns with 9 junction nucleotides. This sequence was found in a human donor in good health (CMV status not recorded). Some clones in this sample may be carry-over from other donors' samples. The nucleotide sequence reads TGTGCCAGCAGCTTAGTACCGGGACAGGGCCAAGTAGAAGCTTTCTTT. This is translated as CASSLVPGQGQVEAFF.